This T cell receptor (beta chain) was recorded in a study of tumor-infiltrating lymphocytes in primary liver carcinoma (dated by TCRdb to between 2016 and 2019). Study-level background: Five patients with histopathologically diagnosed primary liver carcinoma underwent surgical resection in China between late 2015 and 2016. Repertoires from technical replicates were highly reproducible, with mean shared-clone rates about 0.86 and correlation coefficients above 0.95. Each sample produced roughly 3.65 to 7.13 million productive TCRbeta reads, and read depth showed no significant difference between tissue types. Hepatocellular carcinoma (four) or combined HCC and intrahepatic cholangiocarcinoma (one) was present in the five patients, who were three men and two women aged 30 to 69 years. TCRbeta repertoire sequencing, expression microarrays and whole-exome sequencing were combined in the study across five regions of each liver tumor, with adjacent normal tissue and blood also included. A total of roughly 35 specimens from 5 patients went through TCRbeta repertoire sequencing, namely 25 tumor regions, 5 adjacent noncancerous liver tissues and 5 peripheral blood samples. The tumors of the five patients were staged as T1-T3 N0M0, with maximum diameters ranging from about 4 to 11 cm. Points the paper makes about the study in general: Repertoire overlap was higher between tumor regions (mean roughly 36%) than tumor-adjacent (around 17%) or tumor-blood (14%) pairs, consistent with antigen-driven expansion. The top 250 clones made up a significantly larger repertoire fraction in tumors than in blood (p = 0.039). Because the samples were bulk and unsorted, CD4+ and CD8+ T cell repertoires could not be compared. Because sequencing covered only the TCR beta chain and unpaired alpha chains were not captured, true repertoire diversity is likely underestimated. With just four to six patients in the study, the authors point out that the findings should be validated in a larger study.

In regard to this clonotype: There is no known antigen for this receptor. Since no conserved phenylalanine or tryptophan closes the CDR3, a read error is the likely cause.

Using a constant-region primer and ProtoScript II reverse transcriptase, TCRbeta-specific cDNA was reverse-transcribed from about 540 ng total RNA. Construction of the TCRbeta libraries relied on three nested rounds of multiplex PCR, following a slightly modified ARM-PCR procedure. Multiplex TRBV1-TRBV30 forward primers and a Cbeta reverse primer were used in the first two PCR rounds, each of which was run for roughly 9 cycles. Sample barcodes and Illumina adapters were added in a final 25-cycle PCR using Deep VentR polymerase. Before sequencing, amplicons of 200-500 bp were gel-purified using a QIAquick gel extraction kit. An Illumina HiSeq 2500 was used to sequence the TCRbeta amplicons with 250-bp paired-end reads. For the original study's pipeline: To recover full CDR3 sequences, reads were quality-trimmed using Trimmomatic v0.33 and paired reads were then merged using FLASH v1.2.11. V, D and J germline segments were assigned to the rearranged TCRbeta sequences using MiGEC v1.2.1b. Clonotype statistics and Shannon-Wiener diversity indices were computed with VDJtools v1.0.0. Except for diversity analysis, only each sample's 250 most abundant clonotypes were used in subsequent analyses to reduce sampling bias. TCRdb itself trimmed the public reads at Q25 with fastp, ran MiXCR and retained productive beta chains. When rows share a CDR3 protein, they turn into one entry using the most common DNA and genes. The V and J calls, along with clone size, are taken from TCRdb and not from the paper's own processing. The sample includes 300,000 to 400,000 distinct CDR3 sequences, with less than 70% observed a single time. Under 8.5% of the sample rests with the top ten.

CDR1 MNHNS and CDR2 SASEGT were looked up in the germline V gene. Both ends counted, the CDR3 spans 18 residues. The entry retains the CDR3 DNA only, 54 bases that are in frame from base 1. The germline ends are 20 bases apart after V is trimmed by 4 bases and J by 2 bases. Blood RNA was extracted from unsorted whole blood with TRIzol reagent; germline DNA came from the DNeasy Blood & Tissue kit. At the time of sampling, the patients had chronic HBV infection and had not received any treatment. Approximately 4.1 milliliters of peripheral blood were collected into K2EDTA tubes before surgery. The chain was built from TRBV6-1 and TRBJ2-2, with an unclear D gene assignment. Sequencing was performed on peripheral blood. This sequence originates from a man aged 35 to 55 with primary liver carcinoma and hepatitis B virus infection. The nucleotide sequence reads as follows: TGTGCCAGCAGTGCAACGAGCAGACGGACGTTAAACACCGGGGAGCTGTTTATT. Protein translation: CASSATSRRTLNTGELFI.